One sample yielded the 24 T cell receptor beta chains listed below, sequenced in a study of tumor and adjacent non-tumor tissue in lung cancer. No cell sorting was done before RNA was extracted from the tissue. More than 3 cm separated this lung sample from the edge of the tumor. The library came from three nested PCR rounds adapted from ARM-PCR protocols. TCRdb independently ran MiXCR on the multiplex PCR reads; one entry per CDR3 protein. The sample yields roughly 120,000 distinct CDR3 sequences, 50% to 70% seen once. Sequencing used distant non-tumor lung tissue. These receptors came from a man aged 60 to 69 with non-small cell lung cancer.

The chain uses TRBV6-5 and TRBJ2-2, with D unresolved. CDR3 length: 15 amino acids. Trimming pared 9 bases from V and 0 bases from J, leaving 14 bases between. CDR1 and CDR2 (germline): MNHEY, SVGAGI. CDR3 loop: CASKSARTNTGELFF. DNA of the CDR3: TGTGCCAGTAAATCCGCAAGGACGAACACCGGGGAGCTGTTTTTT.

A note on this clonotype: A read error is possible here, since a much larger clone lies one base away. The J gene is TRBJ1-2, the V gene TRBV12-3 or TRBV12-4; D unresolved. This CDR3 region has 12 residues. The CDR3 loop reads CGSSEDLYGYTF. CDR3 nucleotides: TGTGGCAGCTCGGAAGACCTATATGGCTACACCTTC.

This chain links TRBV6-5 with TRBJ1-3; perhaps TRBD1 as D (5 bases). Germline V gene sequence: CDR1 MNHEY, CDR2 SVGAGI. The CDR3 is 16 amino acids. V was cut by 5 bases and J by 2 bases, with 16 bases left in between. This CDR3 reads CASSRVLQGAGNTIYF. CDR3 coding DNA: TGTGCCAGCAGTAGAGTACTCCAAGGGGCTGGAAACACCATATATTTT.

This chain uses TRBV11-3 with TRBJ2-3; D not resolved. The V end was cut by 3 bases, the J end by 8 bases, with 15 bases between. The length of the CDR3 is 14 residues. The V gene's germline CDR1 is SGHNT and CDR2 YENEEA. CDR3 sequence reads: CASSFQAYTCTQYF. Written as DNA, the CDR3 is TGTGCCAGCAGCTTCCAAGCATACACATGTACGCAGTATTTT. The whole variable domain, remainder taken from reference TRBV11-3 and TRBJ2-3, is EAGVVQSPRYKIIEKKQPVAFWCNPISGHNTLYWYLQNLGQGPELLIRYENEEAVDDSQLPKDRFSAERLKGVDSTLKIQPAELGDSAVYLCASSFQAYTCTQYFGPGTRLTVL.

This clonotype occurred a few times. Possible read error: a much larger clone is one base away. In DNA form, the CDR3 reads TGTGCCAACAGTCCATTCCACCAGGGCAATGAGCAGTTCTTC. Encoded protein: CANSPFHQGNEQFF. The chain is built from TRBV6-5 and TRBJ2-1; tentatively, D is TRBD1 (5 bases). CDR3 size: 14 residues. The germline V gene has CDR1 MNHEY and CDR2 SVGAGI.

There are many counts of this clonotype. CDR3 nucleotides: TGTGCCAGCAGTTTCGGCAGGGGTTCGGATACGCAGTATTTT. It yields the protein CASSFGRGSDTQYF. The chain links TRBV12-3 or TRBV12-4 to TRBJ2-3, with TRBD1 as a possible D gene (6 bases). The CDR3 covers 14 residues. Deletions cut 3 bases from V and 6 bases from J, with 13 bases between.

This clonotype showed up just a few times. V gene TRBV20-1 combines with J gene TRBJ2-3; no clear D gene. The germline gives CDR1 DFQATT, CDR2 SNEGSKA (reference sequence). Deletions cut 5 bases from V and 3 bases from J, with 9 bases between. The CDR3 consists of 12 residues. CDR3 sequence reads: CSAPSRTDTQYF. DNA for the CDR3: TGCAGTGCTCCAAGTAGGACAGATACGCAGTATTTT.

The J gene is TRBJ2-1, the V gene TRBV7-3; 8 bases are shared with TRBD2. Germline V gene sequence: CDR1 SGHTA, CDR2 FQGTGA. The CDR3 is made up of 14 amino acids. The J segment lost 7 bases and the V segment lost 5 bases, leaving 7 bases of the junction unmatched. CDR3 amino acids: CASSGLAGLNEQFF. The CDR3 coding sequence is TGTGCCAGCAGCGGATTAGCGGGGCTTAATGAGCAGTTCTTC. Filled out from reference TRBV7-3 and TRBJ2-1, the complete variable domain reads GAGVSQTPSNKVTEKGKYVELRCDPISGHTALYWYRQSLGQGPEFLIYFQGTGAADDSGLPNDRFFAVRPEGSVSTLKIQRTERGDSAVYLCASSGLAGLNEQFFGPGTRLTVL.

A remark on this clonotype: Germline and junction disagree at one end, which may indicate a read error. The V call is TRBV7-8, the J call TRBJ2-2; TRBD1 might be the D (6 bases). The germline V gene has CDR1 SGHVS and CDR2 FQNEAQ. There are 18 residues in the CDR3. CDR3 region: CAGSLELGQTLNTGELFF. CDR3 sequence (DNA): TGTGCCGGCAGCTTAGAATTGGGACAAACCCTGAACACCGGGGAGCTGTTTTTT.

There are many counts of this clonotype. The chain recombines TRBV30 with TRBJ1-2; maybe TRBD1 (5 bases). The CDR3 has 12 residues. The V gene's germline CDR1 is GTSNPN and CDR2 SVGIG (reference sequence). Trimming removed 5 bases from V and 6 bases from J, with 13 bases in between. The CDR3, as DNA: TGTGCCTGGGGGGCGAATCAGGATGGCTACACCTTC. Encoded protein: CAWGANQDGYTF.

Turning to this clonotype: The CDR3 does not close with the conserved phenylalanine or tryptophan, likely indicating a read error. This rearrangement joins TRBV20-1 to TRBJ2-1; maybe TRBD2 (7 bases). CDR1 and CDR2 (germline): DFQATT, SNEGSKA (reference sequence). The CDR3 runs 13 residues. Trimming removed 8 bases at V and 7 bases at J, with 18 bases between. CDR3 sequence (DNA): TGCAGTCCGAAGGGGGAGGGCCGGAATGAGCAGTTCCTC. Protein: CSPKGEGRNEQFL.

As to this clonotype: A read error may be the cause here, since a much bigger clone is one base away. The gene calls are TRBV20-1 and TRBJ2-7, with TRBD2 matching 8 bases. Losses at the gene ends were 8 bases for V and 4 bases for J; bases not matched to a gene: 13. CDR3 size: 14 residues. Germline CDR1 DFQATT, CDR2 SNEGSKA (reference sequence). Here the CDR3 reads CSTEAGLGRYEQYF. CDR3 DNA: TGCAGTACGGAAGCGGGACTAGGACGGTACGAGCAGTACTTC.

Concerning this clonotype: A single base separates this from a much larger clone, so it may be a read error. The chain recombines TRBV29-1 with TRBJ2-3; D may be TRBD1 or TRBD2 (5 bases each). The CDR3 is 12 amino acids. Germline lookup yields CDR1 SQVTM and CDR2 ANQGSEA. V was pared by 2 bases and J by 3 bases, with 6 bases between. CDR3 protein: CSVEWGTDTQYF. CDR3 coding DNA: TGCAGCGTTGAATGGGGGACAGATACGCAGTATTTT.

As to this clonotype: An end of the junction differs from the germline gene, which may be a read error. This sequence joins TRBV10-1 and TRBJ1-2; no clear D. CDR1 WNHNN and CDR2 SYGVQD come from the germline V gene (reference sequence). The CDR3 runs 12 residues. The CDR3 loop is CTSSPRSHGYIF. The CDR3 region has the DNA TGCACTAGCAGTCCCCGATCCCATGGCTACATCTTC.

This clonotype was seen at least ten times. The V and J genes are TRBV28 and TRBJ2-6; TRBD1 aligns across 8 bases. The CDR3 spans 16 residues. Germline lookup yields CDR1 MDHEN and CDR2 SYDVKM. J gave up 4 bases and V 5 bases, and 7 bases lay outside the gene matches. CDR3 protein: CASSPWTGFGANVLTF. The CDR3 nucleotides read TGTGCCAGCAGTCCCTGGACAGGGTTCGGGGCCAACGTCCTGACTTTC. The variable domain in full, completed from reference TRBV28 and TRBJ2-6, reads DVKVTQSSRYLVKRTGEKVFLECVQDMDHENMFWYRQDPGLGLRLIYFSYDVKMKEKGDIPEGYSVSREKKERFSLILESASTNQTSMYLCASSPWTGFGANVLTFGAGSRLTVL.

CDR3 nucleotide sequence: TGCGCCAGCGCCGGACTGGGGGAGACCCAGTACTTC. Residues: CASAGLGETQYF. V usage is TRBV10-2 and J usage is TRBJ2-5; perhaps TRBD2 as D (5 bases). This CDR3 has 12 amino acids. The ends were cut back, 8 bases at V and 5 bases at J, with 12 bases in the middle. CDR1 is WSHSY, CDR2 SAAADI, per germline.

The genes are TRBV11-2 and TRBJ2-1, with D unresolved. This CDR3 contains 14 residues. Germline V gene data show CDR1 as SGHAT and CDR2 as FQNNGV. With 0 bases removed from V and 5 bases from J, the gap between germline ends came to 8 bases. The CDR3 bases are TGTGCCAGCAGCTTAGAGCGGATCAACAATGAGCAGTTCTTC. This sequence encodes CASSLERINNEQFF.

The chain recombines TRBV6-5 with TRBJ2-1; maybe TRBD2 (6 bases). Trimming took 0 bases from V and 10 from J, leaving 13 bases between them. Germline V lookup: CDR1 MNHEY, CDR2 SVGAGI. This CDR3 spans 14 amino acids. The CDR3 coding sequence is TGTGCCAGCAGTTACTCGATTGGGACTCCGGAGCAGTTCTTC. Its protein is CASSYSIGTPEQFF.

This clonotype turned up a few times. Germline is not matched at one junction end, which may reflect a read error. The chain recombines TRBV11-2 with TRBJ2-4, with D possibly matching TRBD2 (6 bases). Germline V lookup: CDR1 SGHAT, CDR2 FQNNGV. CDR3 length: 16 residues. The CDR3 loop reads CVSSLGGSSAKNIKYF. The DNA of the CDR3 is TGTGTCAGCAGCTTAGGAGGGAGTAGCGCCAAAAACATTAAGTACTTC.

This clonotype was picked up a small number of times. The rearrangement uses TRBV28 and TRBJ2-3, with TRBD2 matching over 8 bases. CDR1 is MDHEN and CDR2 is SYDVKM in the germline V gene. The CDR3 is 17 amino acids. After removal of 1 base from V and 3 bases from J, the junction contained 9 bases not matched to a gene. The CDR3 is CASSLYGTGGRTDTQYF. In DNA form, the CDR3 reads TGTGCCAGCAGTTTATATGGGACGGGAGGGCGTACAGATACGCAGTATTTT.

This clonotype was counted between two and nine times. Because it lacks the conserved phenylalanine or tryptophan at the end, this CDR3 is likely a read error. The chain has TRBV5-4 and TRBJ1-6; D gene uncertain. Between the trimmed V and J ends, which lost 4 bases and 5 bases, there was a span of 13 bases. Germline CDR1 and CDR2: SGHNT and YYREEE (reference sequence). This CDR3 comprises 15 residues. The CDR3, as DNA: TGTGCCAGCAGCCTGGACCGTACTAATAATTCACCCCTCCACCTT. This sequence encodes CASSLDRTNNSPLHL.

In its sample, this clonotype was seen many times. The chain has TRBV24-1 and TRBJ2-3; possible D gene TRBD2, 5 bases. The germline V gene has CDR1 KGHDR and CDR2 SFDVKD. This CDR3 is built from 14 residues. The V and J ends lost 5 bases and 0 bases respectively, with 8 bases between them. This CDR3 is CATSGPGSTDTQYF. The CDR3 coding sequence is TGTGCCACCAGTGGACCGGGGAGCACAGATACGCAGTATTTT.

On this clonotype: The junction differs from germline at one of its ends, possibly a read error. The genes are TRBV6-2 or TRBV6-3 and TRBJ1-1; TRBD1 matches 9 bases. Germline lookup yields CDR1 MNHEY and CDR2 SVGEGT. This CDR3 region has 15 residues. CDR3 sequence (DNA): TGTGCCAGCAGCGTACAGGGGGCCCGCAACGCTGAAGCCTTCTTT. It is translated as CASSVQGARNAEAFF.

The CDR3 bases are TGTGCCAGCAGTGACGGTTATAGCAATCAGCCCCAGCATTTT. It encodes CASSDGYSNQPQHF. The chain combines TRBV2 with TRBJ1-5; D is unresolved. Trimming removed 3 bases at V and 0 bases at J, with 6 bases between. The CDR3 is 14 amino acids. From germline, CDR1 is SNHLY and CDR2 FYNNEI.